What follows are 27 T cell receptor beta chains derived from one specimen sequenced in a study of cytomegalovirus exposure and HLA in healthy donors. PCR employed 60 Vbeta and 13 Jbeta primers. This table comes from immunoSEQ multiplex PCR, and its TCRdb copy is limited to in-frame clones, with some not included. The table has about 120,000 clones, about 80% seen once. Sequenced: PBMCs. The receptors shown here come from a woman aged 55-75 years in good health and CMV-seropositive.

The chain uses TRBV6-5 and TRBJ2-7; 7 bases agree with TRBD2. Trimming took 8 bases from V and 0 from J; bases not matched to a gene: 10. CDR3 length: 15 residues. Germline-derived CDR1 and CDR2 are MNHEY and SVGAGI. Written as DNA, the CDR3 is TGTGCCAGCCGGCTTCTAGCGGAGAGCTCCTACGAGCAGTACTTC. Encoded protein: CASRLLAESSYEQYF.

V is TRBV15 and J is TRBJ1-3; 11 nucleotides agree with TRBD1. The CDR3 spans 23 residues. Germline V CDR1 and CDR2: LNHNV, YYDKDF (reference sequence). V lost 3 bases to trimming and J lost 7 bases; unmatched junction nucleotides: 29. CDR3 sequence (DNA): TGTGCCACCAGCAGGACGAATGAAGGACAGGGGGCGAACTTTCGGTCCCCAAGGAACACCATATATTTT. Amino acids: CATSRTNEGQGANFRSPRNTIYF.

The gene calls are TRBV6-5 and TRBJ1-2, with TRBD1 matching 9 bases. CDR1 MNHEY and CDR2 SVGAGI come from the germline V gene. The length of the CDR3 is 14 residues. The V gene end was trimmed by 7 bases and the J gene end by 3 bases; junction bases not matched to a gene: 6. This chain's CDR3 is CASTGDREYYGYTF. The DNA for the CDR3 is TGTGCCAGCACCGGGGACAGGGAGTACTATGGCTACACCTTC.

CDR3 residues: CTSSQAGLAAPSSYNEQFF. The CDR3 DNA follows: TGCACCAGCAGCCAAGCGGGACTAGCGGCACCAAGCTCCTACAATGAGCAGTTCTTC. This chain connects TRBV1 to TRBJ2-1; TRBD2, the table's D call, was not compared with the DNA. TRBV1 is a pseudogene. This CDR3 is 19 amino acids long.

The rearrangement uses TRBV18 and TRBJ2-3; 7 bases line up with TRBD1. The CDR3 is made up of 15 amino acids. V lost 4 bases, J lost 3 bases, and 7 bases stayed unmatched. Germline CDR1 reads KGHSH; CDR2 reads LQKENI. This chain's CDR3 is CASSRSGQLTDTQYF. CDR3 nucleotide sequence: TGTGCCAGCTCACGGTCGGGACAGTTGACAGATACGCAGTATTTT.

The rearrangement joins TRBV5-1 to TRBJ2-2; D is perhaps TRBD2 (6 bases). This CDR3 region has 14 residues. V was cut by 7 bases and J by 4 bases, with 14 bases left in between. CDR1 and CDR2 (germline): SGHRS, YFSETQ. CDR3 sequence reads: CASAGSDITGELFF. For the CDR3, the DNA is TGCGCCAGCGCCGGGAGCGATATCACCGGGGAGCTGTTTTTT.

This sequence joins TRBV21-1 and TRBJ2-1; the table's D gene call, TRBD2, was not cross checked with the DNA. TRBV21-1 is a listed pseudogene. The CDR3 sequence is 18 residues long. CDR3 amino acids: CASSKRVAGGPTYNEQFF. The CDR3 DNA reads TGTGCCAGCAGCAAGCGAGTAGCGGGAGGGCCCACATACAATGAGCAGTTCTTC.

The rearrangement uses TRBV4-1 and TRBJ1-2; perhaps TRBD1 as D (6 bases). This CDR3 region has 15 residues. Germline V lookup: CDR1 MGHRA, CDR2 YSYEKL. Trimming removed 0 bases at V and 7 bases at J, with 15 bases between. The CDR3 bases are TGCGCCAGCAGCCAAGAGACCGGGACACTGGGTGGCTACACCTTC. It yields the protein CASSQETGTLGGYTF.

The V gene is TRBV18, the J gene TRBJ2-5, with D possibly matching TRBD1 (7 bases). The CDR3 consists of 13 residues. Per the germline V gene, CDR1 is KGHSH and CDR2 is LQKENI. V was pared by 5 bases and J by 9 bases, with 16 bases between. The CDR3 reads CASSTGVGEAQYF. The DNA of the CDR3 is TGTGCCAGCTCAACAGGGGTAGGGGAGGCCCAGTACTTC.

There are a few counts of this clone. J is TRBJ1-3 and V is TRBV9, with 9 nucleotides matching TRBD1. The V segment lost 3 bases and the J segment 2 bases; nucleotides outside the gene matches: 3. Germline values: CDR1 SGDLS, CDR2 YYNGEE. This CDR3 comprises 15 residues. CDR3 sequence reads: CASSGTGVTGNTIYF. CDR3 nucleotides: TGTGCCAGCAGCGGGACAGGGGTTACTGGAAACACCATATATTTT. Filled out from reference TRBV9 and TRBJ1-3, the complete variable domain reads DSGVTQTPKHLITATGQRVTLRCSPRSGDLSVYWYQQSLDQGLQFLIQYYNGEERAKGNILERFSAQQFPDLHSELNLSSLELGDSALYFCASSGTGVTGNTIYFGEGSWLTVV.

This clone appeared a single time. This sequence joins TRBV10-3 and TRBJ2-7; D is possibly TRBD1 (5 bases). This CDR3 has 15 residues. Deletions cut 4 bases from V and 0 bases from J, with 13 bases between. Germline V gene data show CDR1 as ENHRY and CDR2 as SYGVKD. CDR3 bases: TGTGCCATCAGTGTAAGTGGTCAGGGCTCCTACGAGCAGTACTTC. It is translated as CAISVSGQGSYEQYF.

The CDR3, as DNA: TGCGCCAGCAGCCAAGAGTGGCCAATCCGCGGGCAGCCCCAGCATTTT. Translated, it gives CASSQEWPIRGQPQHF. The chain couples TRBV4-1 to TRBJ1-5; D call uncertain. Per the germline V gene, CDR1 is MGHRA and CDR2 is YSYEKL. There are 16 residues in the CDR3. V dropped 0 bases and J dropped 7 bases, with 16 bases sitting between them.

This clone showed up just a few times. V is TRBV4-1 and J is TRBJ2-1; 9 bases are a match to TRBD2. V was pared by 1 base and J by 13 bases, with 8 bases of the junction left unmatched. This CDR3 is 14 amino acids long. CDR1 MGHRA and CDR2 YSYEKL come from the germline V gene. CDR3 loop: CASSQVWSGRPQFF. Here the CDR3 DNA reads TGCGCCAGCAGCCAAGTATGGAGCGGGAGGCCTCAGTTCTTC.

The chain couples TRBV27 to TRBJ1-2; D unresolved. CDR1 and CDR2 from the germline V gene are MNHEY and SMNVEV (reference sequence). The CDR3 contains 12 residues. Deletions cut 4 bases from V and 4 bases from J, with 7 bases between. The CDR3 bases are TGTGCCAGCAGTTCCGGTTCCTATGGCTACACCTTC. Translating gives CASSSGSYGYTF.

Worth noting for this clone: Compared with germline, one end of the junction differs, possibly owing to a read error. This rearrangement joins TRBV7-6 to TRBJ2-7, with 9 bases lining up with TRBD2. Germline CDR1 is SGHVS and CDR2 is FNYEAQ. This CDR3 region has 14 residues. In DNA form, the CDR3 reads TGTGCCAGCAGCGTAGCGGGAGCTCGTTACGAGCAGTACTTC. Protein sequence: CASSVAGARYEQYF.

In this sample, this clone turned up a few times. The chain is built from TRBV28 and TRBJ1-5; D gene ambiguous. The CDR3 extends over 11 amino acids. The V and J ends lost 5 bases and 7 bases respectively, with 6 bases between them. Germline CDR1 MDHEN, CDR2 SYDVKM. This CDR3 reads CASSHSQPQHF. The CDR3 DNA follows: TGTGCCAGCAGTCACTCGCAGCCCCAGCATTTT.

The chain has TRBV5-1 and TRBJ2-3, with D perhaps matching TRBD1 (6 bases). Germline CDR1 is SGHRS and CDR2 is YFSETQ. Trimming took off 4 bases at V and 1 base at J, with 13 bases between the two ends. The CDR3 sequence is 15 residues long. The CDR3 bases are TGCGCCAGCAGCCTAGGGGACATAGGCACAGATACGCAGTATTTT. It yields the protein CASSLGDIGTDTQYF. The variable domain in full, completed from reference TRBV5-1 and TRBJ2-3, reads KAGVTQTPRYLIKTRGQQVTLSCSPISGHRSVSWYQQTPGQGLQFLFEYFSETQRNKGNFPGRFSGRQFSNSRSEMNVSTLELGDSALYLCASSLGDIGTDTQYFGPGTRLTVL.

The CDR3 region is CASSAPGTGGAHQPQHF. The CDR3 DNA sequence: TGTGCCAGTAGTGCCCCCGGGACAGGGGGGGCCCATCAGCCCCAGCATTTT. This chain uses TRBV19 with TRBJ1-5; 11 bases agree with TRBD1. Germline V gene sequence: CDR1 LNHDA, CDR2 SQIVND (reference sequence). The CDR3 totals 17 residues. V lost 5 bases, J lost 5 bases, and 11 bases stayed unmatched.

This clone was recorded a few times. Within the sample, other DNA sequences also encode this same CDR3. This rearrangement joins TRBV6-5 to TRBJ1-2, with D possibly being TRBD1 (6 bases). This CDR3 comprises 15 residues. CDR1 and CDR2 from the germline V gene are MNHEY and SVGAGI. The V end was cut by 0 bases, the J end by 2 bases, with 10 bases between. The CDR3 here is CASSYSEGGNYGYTF. The CDR3 region has the DNA TGTGCCAGCAGTTACTCCGAGGGGGGGAACTATGGCTACACCTTC.

V and J are TRBV7-9 and TRBJ2-3; possibly TRBD1 for D (5 bases). With 3 bases removed from V and 4 bases from J, the gap between germline ends came to 8 bases. CDR1 SEHNR and CDR2 FQNEAQ come from the germline V gene (reference sequence). This CDR3 is built from 13 residues. The CDR3 DNA is TGTGCCAGCAGCTTTGCAGGGTCAGATACGCAGTATTTT. It specifies CASSFAGSDTQYF.

The chain uses TRBV7-9 and TRBJ1-3; no definite D call. The CDR3 runs to 14 residues. V was pared by 4 bases and J by 2 bases, with 9 bases between. Germline CDR1 and CDR2: SEHNR and FQNEAQ (reference sequence). The CDR3 DNA is TGTGCCAGCAGCTACCAGAATACTGGAAACACCATATATTTT. Translation: CASSYQNTGNTIYF.

The chain is built from TRBV4-3 and TRBJ2-7; 7 nucleotides align to TRBD1. Germline lookup yields CDR1 LGHNA and CDR2 YSLEER. With V trimmed by 2 bases and J by 3 bases, 7 bases remained unmatched. The CDR3 runs 15 residues. Here the CDR3 reads CASSQPGQRHYEQYF. The CDR3 DNA reads TGCGCCAGCAGCCAACCGGGACAGCGCCACTACGAGCAGTACTTC.

This chain links TRBV5-4 with TRBJ2-2; D may be TRBD2 (6 bases). The CDR3 contains 16 residues. CDR1 and CDR2 from the germline V gene are SGHNT and YYREEE (reference sequence). The V end lost 4 bases, the J end lost 5 bases, and 18 bases lay between the germline ends. CDR3 residues: CASSLGTGGRTGELFF. CDR3 in DNA: TGTGCCAGCAGCCTCGGGACTGGCGGAAGGACCGGGGAGCTGTTTTTT. Full variable domain (missing parts from reference TRBV5-4 and TRBJ2-2): ETGVTQSPTHLIKTRGQQVTLRCSSQSGHNTVSWYQQALGQGPQFIFQYYREEENGRGNFPPRFSGLQFPNYSSELNVNALELDDSALYLCASSLGTGGRTGELFFGEGSRLTVL.

This clone was seen more than once but under ten times. The chain combines TRBV30 with TRBJ2-2, with a possible D match to TRBD2 (6 bases). This CDR3 is 14 amino acids long. Per the germline V gene, CDR1 is GTSNPN and CDR2 is SVGIG (reference sequence). Trimming removed 8 bases from V and 3 bases from J, with 16 bases in between. This chain's CDR3 is CAIRVGGYTGELFF. CDR3 sequence (DNA): TGTGCCATAAGAGTGGGAGGCTACACCGGGGAGCTGTTTTTT.

The chain uses TRBV5-1 and TRBJ2-7; 8 nucleotides agree with TRBD1. The CDR3 runs 15 residues. Germline V gives CDR1 SGHRS, CDR2 YFSETQ. V lost 1 base, J lost 0 bases, and 3 bases stayed unmatched. CDR3 residues: CASSLQGQVSYEQYF. The CDR3 region has the DNA TGCGCCAGCAGCTTGCAGGGACAGGTCTCCTACGAGCAGTACTTC.

The rearrangement links TRBV5-4 to TRBJ2-1; 8 bases are shared with TRBD2. Germline loops: CDR1 SGHNT, CDR2 YYREEE (reference sequence). The CDR3 totals 15 residues. J lost 6 bases, V lost 2 bases, and 7 bases had no gene match. Here the CDR3 DNA reads TGTGCCAGCAGCTTACCCGGGAGGGCCGGCAATGAGCAGTTCTTC. Its protein product is CASSLPGRAGNEQFF.

The rearrangement links TRBV7-6 to TRBJ1-2; TRBD1 matches 7 bases. Losses at the gene ends were 0 bases for V and 7 bases for J; bases not matched to a gene: 2. The CDR3 runs 13 residues. Looked up from germline, CDR1 is SGHVS and CDR2 is FNYEAQ. The CDR3 DNA sequence: TGTGCCAGCAGCTTAGCAGGGGGCTCTGGCTACACCTTC. It specifies CASSLAGGSGYTF.